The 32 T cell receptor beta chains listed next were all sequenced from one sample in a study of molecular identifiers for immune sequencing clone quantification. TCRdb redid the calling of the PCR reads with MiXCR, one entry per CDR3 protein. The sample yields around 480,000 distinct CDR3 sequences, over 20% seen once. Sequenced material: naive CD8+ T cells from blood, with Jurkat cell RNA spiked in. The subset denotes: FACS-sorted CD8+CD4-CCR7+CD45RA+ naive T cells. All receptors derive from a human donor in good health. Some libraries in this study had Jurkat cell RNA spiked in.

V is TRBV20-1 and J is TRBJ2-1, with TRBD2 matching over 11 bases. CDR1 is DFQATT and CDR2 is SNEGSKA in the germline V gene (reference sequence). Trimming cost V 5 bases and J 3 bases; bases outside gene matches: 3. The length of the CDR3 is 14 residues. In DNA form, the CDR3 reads TGCAGTGCTGAGACTAGCGGGGTCTACAATGAGCAGTTCTTC. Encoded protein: CSAETSGVYNEQFF.

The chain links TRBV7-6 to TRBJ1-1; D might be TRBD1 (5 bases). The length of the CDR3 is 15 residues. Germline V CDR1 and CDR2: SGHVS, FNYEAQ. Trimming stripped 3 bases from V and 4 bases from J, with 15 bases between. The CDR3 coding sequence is TGTGCCAGCAGCTTGAGGGCAGGGCGGGGCACTGAAGCTTTCTTT. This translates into CASSLRAGRGTEAFF.

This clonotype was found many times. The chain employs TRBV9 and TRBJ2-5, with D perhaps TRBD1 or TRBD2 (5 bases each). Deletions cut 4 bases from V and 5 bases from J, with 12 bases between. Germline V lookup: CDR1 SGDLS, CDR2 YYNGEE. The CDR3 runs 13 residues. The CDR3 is CASSPGTGETQYF. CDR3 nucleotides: TGTGCCAGCAGCCCCGGGACGGGGGAGACCCAGTACTTC.

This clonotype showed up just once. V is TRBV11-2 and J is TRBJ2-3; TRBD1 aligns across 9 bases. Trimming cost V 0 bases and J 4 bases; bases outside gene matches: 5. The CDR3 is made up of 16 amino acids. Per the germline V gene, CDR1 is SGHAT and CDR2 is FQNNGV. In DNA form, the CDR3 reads TGTGCCAGCAGCTTAGAAATACAGGGGGCGTCAGATACGCAGTATTTT. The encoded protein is CASSLEIQGASDTQYF.

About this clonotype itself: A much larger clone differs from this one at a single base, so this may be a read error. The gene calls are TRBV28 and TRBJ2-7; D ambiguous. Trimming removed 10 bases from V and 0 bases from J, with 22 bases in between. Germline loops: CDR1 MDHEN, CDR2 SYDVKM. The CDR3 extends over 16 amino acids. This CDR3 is CANRPTNDLSSYEQYF. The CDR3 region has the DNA TGTGCCAACAGACCAACTAATGATCTAAGCTCCTACGAGCAGTACTTC.

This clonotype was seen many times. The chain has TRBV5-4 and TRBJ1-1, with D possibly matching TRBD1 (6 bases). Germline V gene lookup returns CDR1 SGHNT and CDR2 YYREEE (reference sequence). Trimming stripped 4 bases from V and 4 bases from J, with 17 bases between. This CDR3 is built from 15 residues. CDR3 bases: TGTGCCAGCAGCCCCATGGGGGCCCCGGGCACTGAAGCTTTCTTT. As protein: CASSPMGAPGTEAFF.

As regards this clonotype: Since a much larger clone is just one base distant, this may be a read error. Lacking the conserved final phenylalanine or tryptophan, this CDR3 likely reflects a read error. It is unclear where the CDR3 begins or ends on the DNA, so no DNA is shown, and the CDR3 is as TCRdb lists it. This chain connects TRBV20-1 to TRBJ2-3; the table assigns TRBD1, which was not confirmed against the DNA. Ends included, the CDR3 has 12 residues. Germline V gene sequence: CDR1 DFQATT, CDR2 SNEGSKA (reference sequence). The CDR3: CSAETGSRPRDS.

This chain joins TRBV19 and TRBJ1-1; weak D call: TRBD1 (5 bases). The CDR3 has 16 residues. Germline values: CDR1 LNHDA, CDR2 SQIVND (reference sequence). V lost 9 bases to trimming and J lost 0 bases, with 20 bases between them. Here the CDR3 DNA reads TGTGCCAGCGGGCCCCGCAAGGGGCGGATGAACACTGAAGCTTTCTTT. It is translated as CASGPRKGRMNTEAFF.

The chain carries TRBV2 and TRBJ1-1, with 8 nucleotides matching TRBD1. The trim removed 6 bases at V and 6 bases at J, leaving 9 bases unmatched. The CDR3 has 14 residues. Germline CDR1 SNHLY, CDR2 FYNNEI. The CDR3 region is CASRSRGLGPEAFF. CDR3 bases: TGTGCCAGCAGAAGCAGGGGGCTTGGCCCTGAAGCTTTCTTT.

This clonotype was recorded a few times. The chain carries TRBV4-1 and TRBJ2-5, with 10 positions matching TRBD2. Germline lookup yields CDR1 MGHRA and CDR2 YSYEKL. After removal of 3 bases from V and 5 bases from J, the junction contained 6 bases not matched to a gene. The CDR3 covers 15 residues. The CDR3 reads CASSHSGGAIETQYF. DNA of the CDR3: TGCGCCAGCAGCCACAGCGGGGGGGCCATTGAGACCCAGTACTTC.

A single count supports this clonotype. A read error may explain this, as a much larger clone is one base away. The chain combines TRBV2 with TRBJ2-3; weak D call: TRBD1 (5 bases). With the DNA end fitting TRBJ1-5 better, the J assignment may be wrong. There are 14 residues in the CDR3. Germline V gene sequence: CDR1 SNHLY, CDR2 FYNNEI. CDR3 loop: CASRGLAGEEAQHF. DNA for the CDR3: TGTGCCAGCAGGGGACTAGCGGGAGAGGAGGCGCAGCATTTT.

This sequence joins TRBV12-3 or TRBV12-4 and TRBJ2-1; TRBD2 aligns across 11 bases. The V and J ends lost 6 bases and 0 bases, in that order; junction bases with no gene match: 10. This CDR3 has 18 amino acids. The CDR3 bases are TGTGCCAGCAGCCTTACTAGCGGGAGTGTCCCCTCCTACAATGAGCAGTTCTTC. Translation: CASSLTSGSVPSYNEQFF.

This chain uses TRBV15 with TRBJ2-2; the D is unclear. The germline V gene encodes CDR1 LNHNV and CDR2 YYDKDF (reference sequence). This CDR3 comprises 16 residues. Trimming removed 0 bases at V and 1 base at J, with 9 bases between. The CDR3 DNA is TGTGCCACCAGCAGAGATCAAGCGTGGAACACCGGGGAGCTGTTTTTT. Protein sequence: CATSRDQAWNTGELFF.

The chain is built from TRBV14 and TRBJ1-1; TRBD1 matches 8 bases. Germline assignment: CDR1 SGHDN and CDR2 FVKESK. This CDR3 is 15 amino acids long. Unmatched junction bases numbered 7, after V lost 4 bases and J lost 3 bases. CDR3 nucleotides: TGTGCCAGCAGCCCATGGACAGGGATGGACACTGAAGCTTTCTTT. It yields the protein CASSPWTGMDTEAFF.

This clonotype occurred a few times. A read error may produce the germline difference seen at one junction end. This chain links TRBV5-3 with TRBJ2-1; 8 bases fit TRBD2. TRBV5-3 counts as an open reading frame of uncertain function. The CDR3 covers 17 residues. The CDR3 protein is CASSLAVSGVFLNEQFF. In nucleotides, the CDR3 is TGTGCCAGCAGCTTGGCGGTTAGCGGGGTCTTCCTCAATGAGCAGTTCTTC.

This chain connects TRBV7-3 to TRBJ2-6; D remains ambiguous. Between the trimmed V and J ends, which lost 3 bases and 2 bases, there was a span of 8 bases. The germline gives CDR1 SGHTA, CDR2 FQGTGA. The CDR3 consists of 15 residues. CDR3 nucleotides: TGTGCCAGCAGCTTCGACGTAGCTGGGGCCAACGTCCTGACTTTC. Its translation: CASSFDVAGANVLTF.

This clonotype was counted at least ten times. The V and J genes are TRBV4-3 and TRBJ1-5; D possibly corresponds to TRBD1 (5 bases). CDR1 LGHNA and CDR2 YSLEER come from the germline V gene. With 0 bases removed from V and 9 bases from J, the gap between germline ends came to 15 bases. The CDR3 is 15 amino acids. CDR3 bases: TGCGCCAGCAGCCAAGATTGGGGGGGAGCGAGGCCCCAGCATTTT. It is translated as CASSQDWGGARPQHF.

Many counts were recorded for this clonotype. CDR3 DNA sequence: TGCGCCAGCAGCCAAGAGGGGTTCGGGGTTAGTGAAGCTTTCTTT. Translation: CASSQEGFGVSEAFF. This rearrangement joins TRBV4-1 to TRBJ1-1, with D hard to call. Germline CDR1 and CDR2: MGHRA and YSYEKL. V lost 0 bases and J 7 bases, leaving 15 bases between the germline ends. The CDR3 covers 15 residues.

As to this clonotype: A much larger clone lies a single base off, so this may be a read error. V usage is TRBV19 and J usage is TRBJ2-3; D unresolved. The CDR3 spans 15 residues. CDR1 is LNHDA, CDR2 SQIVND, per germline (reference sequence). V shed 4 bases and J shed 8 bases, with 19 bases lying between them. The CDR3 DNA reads TGTGCCAGTAGTAGTCCCATCTCTCAGGCAGGTACGCAGTATTTT. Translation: CASSSPISQAGTQYF.

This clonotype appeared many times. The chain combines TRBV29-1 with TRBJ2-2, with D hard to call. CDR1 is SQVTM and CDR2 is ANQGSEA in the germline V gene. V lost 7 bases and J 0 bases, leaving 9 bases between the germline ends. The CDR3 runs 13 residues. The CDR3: CSGLTANTGELFF. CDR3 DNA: TGCAGCGGACTGACGGCGAACACCGGGGAGCTGTTTTTT.

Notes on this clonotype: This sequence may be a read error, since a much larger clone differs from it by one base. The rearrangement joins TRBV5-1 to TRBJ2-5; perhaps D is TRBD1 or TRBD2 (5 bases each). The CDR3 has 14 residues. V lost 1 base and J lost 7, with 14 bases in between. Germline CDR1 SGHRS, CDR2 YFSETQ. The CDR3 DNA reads TGCGCCAGCAGCTTGTTGGGGGTCAGGGTGACCCAGTACTTC. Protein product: CASSLLGVRVTQYF.

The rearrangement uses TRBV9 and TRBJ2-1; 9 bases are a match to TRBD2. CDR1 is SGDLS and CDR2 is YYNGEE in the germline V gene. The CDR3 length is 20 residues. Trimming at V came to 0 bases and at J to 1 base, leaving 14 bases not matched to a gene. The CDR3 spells CASSVEDPFLAGGSYNEQFF. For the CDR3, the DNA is TGTGCCAGCAGCGTAGAGGACCCCTTCCTCGCGGGAGGGTCCTACAATGAGCAGTTCTTC.

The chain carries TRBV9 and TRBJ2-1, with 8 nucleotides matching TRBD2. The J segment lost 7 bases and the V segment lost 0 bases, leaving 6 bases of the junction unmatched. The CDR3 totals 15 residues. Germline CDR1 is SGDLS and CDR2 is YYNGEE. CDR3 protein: CASSVAVSGNNEQFF. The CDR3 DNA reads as TGTGCCAGCAGCGTAGCAGTTAGCGGGAATAATGAGCAGTTCTTC.

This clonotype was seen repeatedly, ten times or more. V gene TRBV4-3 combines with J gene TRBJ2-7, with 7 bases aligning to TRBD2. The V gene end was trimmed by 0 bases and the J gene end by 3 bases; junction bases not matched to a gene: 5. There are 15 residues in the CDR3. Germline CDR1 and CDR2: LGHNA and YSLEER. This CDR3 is CASSQDRGVGYEQYF. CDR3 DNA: TGCGCCAGCAGCCAAGATCGGGGGGTGGGCTACGAGCAGTACTTC.

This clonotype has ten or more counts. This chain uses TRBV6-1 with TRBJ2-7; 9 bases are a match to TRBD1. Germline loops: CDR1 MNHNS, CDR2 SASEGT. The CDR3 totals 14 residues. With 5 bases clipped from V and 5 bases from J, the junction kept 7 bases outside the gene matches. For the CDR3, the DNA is TGTGCCAGCAGTCCTCCGCGGACAGGGGACGAGCAGTACTTC. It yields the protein CASSPPRTGDEQYF.

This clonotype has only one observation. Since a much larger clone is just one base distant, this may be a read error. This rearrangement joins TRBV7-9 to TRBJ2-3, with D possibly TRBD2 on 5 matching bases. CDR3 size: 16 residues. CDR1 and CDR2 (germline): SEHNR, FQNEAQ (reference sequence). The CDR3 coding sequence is TGTGCCAGCAGCCCCAGGACCGGGATCGGCACAAATACGCAGTATTTT. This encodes CASSPRTGIGTNTQYF.

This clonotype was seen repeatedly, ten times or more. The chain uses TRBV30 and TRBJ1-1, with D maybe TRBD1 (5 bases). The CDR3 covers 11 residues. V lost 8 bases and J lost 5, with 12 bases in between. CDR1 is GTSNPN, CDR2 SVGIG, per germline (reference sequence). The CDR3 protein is CAGREGTEAFF. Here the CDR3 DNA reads TGTGCCGGCAGGGAAGGGACTGAAGCTTTCTTT.

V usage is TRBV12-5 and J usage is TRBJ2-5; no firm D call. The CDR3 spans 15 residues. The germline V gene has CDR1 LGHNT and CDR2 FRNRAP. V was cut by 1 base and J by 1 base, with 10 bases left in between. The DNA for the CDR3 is TGTGCTAGTGGTTTGGGAGGACGGATCCAAGAGACCCAGTACTTC. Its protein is CASGLGGRIQETQYF. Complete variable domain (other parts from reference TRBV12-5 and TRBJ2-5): DARVTQTPRHKVTEMGQEVTMRCQPILGHNTVFWYRQTMMQGLELLAYFRNRAPLDDSGMPKDRFSAEMPDATLATLKIQPSEPRDSAVYFCASGLGGRIQETQYFGPGTRLLVL.

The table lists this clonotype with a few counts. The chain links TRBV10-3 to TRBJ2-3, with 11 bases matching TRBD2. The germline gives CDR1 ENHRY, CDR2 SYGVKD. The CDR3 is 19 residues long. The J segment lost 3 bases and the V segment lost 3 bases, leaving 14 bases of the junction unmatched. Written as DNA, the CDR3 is TGTGCCATCAGTGAAAGTCGAGATTGGTTAGCGGGAGGGACAGATACGCAGTATTTT. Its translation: CAISESRDWLAGGTDTQYF.

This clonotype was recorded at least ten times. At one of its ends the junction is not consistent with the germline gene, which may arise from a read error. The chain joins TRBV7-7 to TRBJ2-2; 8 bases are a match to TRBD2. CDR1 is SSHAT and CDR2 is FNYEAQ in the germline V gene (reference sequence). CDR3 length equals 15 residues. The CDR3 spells CASSHISGMDGELFF. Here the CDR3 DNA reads TGTGCTAGCAGCCACATTAGCGGGATGGACGGGGAGCTGTTTTTT.

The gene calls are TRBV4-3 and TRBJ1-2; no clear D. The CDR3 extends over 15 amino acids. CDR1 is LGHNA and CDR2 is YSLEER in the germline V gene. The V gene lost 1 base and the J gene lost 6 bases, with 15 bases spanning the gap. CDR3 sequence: CASSQGAGNWNGYTF. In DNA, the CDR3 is TGCGCCAGCAGCCAAGGTGCAGGAAACTGGAATGGCTACACCTTC.

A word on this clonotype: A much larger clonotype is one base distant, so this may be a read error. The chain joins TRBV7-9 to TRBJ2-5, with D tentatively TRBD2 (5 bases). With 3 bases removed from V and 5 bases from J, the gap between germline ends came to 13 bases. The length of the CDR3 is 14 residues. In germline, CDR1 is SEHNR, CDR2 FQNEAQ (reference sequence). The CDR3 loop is CASSFGQGGETQYF. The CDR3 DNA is TGTGCCAGCAGCTTCGGGCAAGGAGGCGAGACCCAGTACTTC.